This passage covers 30 T cell receptor beta chains from one sample sequenced in a study of human T cells and chemical hapten exposure. TCRdb ran MiXCR on the RACE reads and lists one entry per CDR3 protein. This repertoire shows more than 150,000 distinct CDR3 sequences, about 14% found once; its top ten account for less than 2%. Regarding time point: patch test 1, 2 weeks after DPC sensitization. The treatment denotes: therapeutic diphenylcyclopropenone sensitization with weekly scalp DPC. The starting material was whole blood, obtained in connection with sensitization to the hapten diphenylcyclopropenone (DPC). These TCRs come from a woman in her thirties with alopecia areata. Some clones in this sample may be carry-over from other donors' samples.

This clonotype was found a few times. The chain uses TRBV27 and TRBJ1-6; no reliable D call. From germline, CDR1 is MNHEY and CDR2 SMNVEV (reference sequence). This CDR3 contains 13 residues. V shed 8 bases and J shed 2 bases, with 7 bases lying between them. The DNA of the CDR3 is TGTGCCAGCGGGGAGCCCTATAATTCACCCCTCCACTTT. Its translation: CASGEPYNSPLHF.

This clonotype occurred many times. The J gene is TRBJ2-1, the V gene TRBV6-1, with D possibly matching TRBD1 (5 bases). Trimming left V 7 bases short and J 5 bases short, with 18 bases between. The CDR3 runs to 15 residues. The germline V gene encodes CDR1 MNHNS and CDR2 SASEGT. CDR3 sequence (DNA): TGTGCCAGCAAGAGAGACCTGACAGTCCACAATGAGCAGTTCTTC. Translating gives CASKRDLTVHNEQFF.

This clonotype was seen at least ten times. The chain employs TRBV12-3 or TRBV12-4 and TRBJ2-3; D perhaps matches TRBD2 (7 bases). V lost 6 bases and J lost 4, with 20 bases in between. CDR3 length: 16 residues. CDR3 sequence: CASSPWGGGGADTQYF. In DNA form, the CDR3 reads TGTGCCAGCAGCCCTTGGGGTGGCGGGGGCGCAGATACGCAGTATTTT.

This clonotype was detected only a few times. This chain uses TRBV12-3 or TRBV12-4 with TRBJ2-7; the D gene is possibly TRBD2 (5 bases). This CDR3 is built from 15 residues. V dropped 6 bases and J dropped 2 bases, with 17 bases sitting between them. The CDR3 region has the DNA TGTGCCAGCAGCCCCGGACGGACTTGGACCTACGAGCAGTACTTC. This translates into CASSPGRTWTYEQYF.

The sample holds many counts of this clonotype. The chain has TRBV20-1 and TRBJ1-6; a weak D match, TRBD1 (6 bases). V was pared by 4 bases and J by 5 bases, with 18 bases between. The CDR3 is 16 amino acids. Germline values: CDR1 DFQATT, CDR2 SNEGSKA (reference sequence). In DNA, the CDR3 is TGCAGTGCTAAACGATCACGGGACAATAATAATTCACCCCTCCACTTT. It codes for CSAKRSRDNNNSPLHF.

This chain joins TRBV6-2 or TRBV6-3 and TRBJ2-3; 8 positions match TRBD2. The CDR3 consists of 17 residues. With V trimmed by 5 bases and J by 5 bases, 15 bases remained unmatched. Germline V gene lookup returns CDR1 MNHEY and CDR2 SVGEGT. CDR3 region: CASSTTSSGRWIDTQYF. CDR3 coding DNA: TGTGCCAGCAGTACCACTTCGAGCGGGAGATGGATAGATACGCAGTATTTT.

This clonotype was counted at least ten times. V usage is TRBV7-9 and J usage is TRBJ1-1; D not resolved. The CDR3 runs to 13 residues. The V and J ends lost 1 base and 1 base respectively, with 4 bases between them. Germline V gene data show CDR1 as SEHNR and CDR2 as FQNEAQ (reference sequence). CDR3 bases: TGTGCCAGCAGCTTAGAATCGAACACTGAAGCTTTCTTT. Protein sequence: CASSLESNTEAFF.

CDR3 residues: CAWSGAGENIQYF. The CDR3 DNA reads as TGTGCCTGGAGTGGGGCAGGGGAAAACATTCAGTACTTC. This chain links TRBV30 with TRBJ2-4, with D possibly TRBD1 on 6 matching bases. Deletions cut 1 base from V and 5 bases from J, with 9 bases between. The germline CDR1 and CDR2 sequences are GTSNPN and SVGIG (reference sequence). This CDR3 is 13 amino acids long. The full variable domain, its missing parts supplied by reference TRBV30 and TRBJ2-4, is SQTIHQWPATLVQPVGSPLSLECTVEGTSNPNLYWYRQAAGRGLQLLFYSVGIGQISSEVPQNLSASRPQDRQFILSSKKLLLSDSGFYLCAWSGAGENIQYFGAGTRLSVL.

This clonotype occurred many times. The chain links TRBV7-3 to TRBJ2-1; 11 nucleotides align to TRBD1. V lost 2 bases and J lost 1; bases outside the gene matches: 4. Germline loops: CDR1 SGHTA, CDR2 FQGTGA. The CDR3 has 17 amino acids. The DNA of the CDR3 is TGTGCCAGCAGCTTAGTAGGACAGGGGGCTTCCTACAATGAGCAGTTCTTC. It yields the protein CASSLVGQGASYNEQFF. The full variable domain, completed using reference TRBV7-3 and TRBJ2-1, is GAGVSQTPSNKVTEKGKYVELRCDPISGHTALYWYRQSLGQGPEFLIYFQGTGAADDSGLPNDRFFAVRPEGSVSTLKIQRTERGDSAVYLCASSLVGQGASYNEQFFGPGTRLTVL.

In this sample, this clonotype turned up a few times. The chain joins TRBV7-9 to TRBJ2-1; 8 bases fit TRBD2. Germline lookup yields CDR1 SEHNR and CDR2 FQNEAQ (reference sequence). With 8 bases clipped from V and 6 bases from J, the junction kept 12 bases outside the gene matches. The CDR3 is 15 residues long. CDR3 bases: TGTGCCAGCTTTCCCGGGACTAGAAGGGCCAATGAGCAGTTCTTC. Protein sequence: CASFPGTRRANEQFF.

This clonotype has only a few counts. The CDR3, as DNA: TGTGCCAGCAGCTTTGGGGCCGGTACCTACGAGCAGTACTTC. It codes for CASSFGAGTYEQYF. The rearrangement links TRBV5-6 to TRBJ2-7; D possibly corresponds to TRBD1 (5 bases). The CDR3 consists of 14 residues. Germline CDR1 reads SGHDT; CDR2 reads YYEEEE. Trimming removed 2 bases from V and 2 bases from J, with 11 bases in between.

The gene calls are TRBV7-2 and TRBJ2-3; tentatively, D is TRBD2 (6 bases). The CDR3 totals 15 residues. The V gene's germline CDR1 is SGHTA and CDR2 FQGNSA. V was clipped by 2 bases and J by 6 bases, with 15 bases between them. The CDR3 is CASSLSWWGDDTQYF. Written as DNA, the CDR3 is TGTGCCAGCAGCTTAAGTTGGTGGGGGGACGATACGCAGTATTTT. The variable domain in full, completed from reference TRBV7-2 and TRBJ2-3, reads GAGVSQSPSNKVTEKGKDVELRCDPISGHTALYWYRQSLGQGLEFLIYFQGNSAPDKSGLPSDRFSAERTGGSVSTLTIQRTQQEDSAVYLCASSLSWWGDDTQYFGPGTRLTVL.

The rearrangement uses TRBV6-5 and TRBJ1-3; 7 nucleotides agree with TRBD1. Trimming cost V 2 bases and J 0 bases; bases outside gene matches: 10. This CDR3 has 18 amino acids. The V gene's germline CDR1 is MNHEY and CDR2 SVGAGI. The CDR3 DNA follows: TGTGCCAGCAGTTACCGCGGTAGGGGGCACAACTCTGGAAACACCATATATTTT. It translates to CASSYRGRGHNSGNTIYF.

Ten or more counts support this clonotype. The chain recombines TRBV28 with TRBJ1-1; 7 bases are a match to TRBD1. The germline V gene encodes CDR1 MDHEN and CDR2 SYDVKM. The CDR3 has 13 residues. The V and J ends lost 8 bases and 1 base, in that order; junction bases with no gene match: 4. The CDR3 DNA follows: TGTGCCAGCTCAAGACAGGGGAACACTGAAGCTTTCTTT. Protein product: CASSRQGNTEAFF.

This clonotype was counted between two and nine times. V and J are TRBV19 and TRBJ2-1; D is unresolved. The germline V gene has CDR1 LNHDA and CDR2 SQIVND (reference sequence). This CDR3 has 11 amino acids. V dropped 8 bases and J dropped 2 bases, with 4 bases sitting between them. The CDR3 region has the DNA TGTGCCAGTCGCACCTACAATGAGCAGTTCTTC. Its translation is CASRTYNEQFF.

The V and J genes are TRBV27 and TRBJ2-7, with no clear D. Germline V gene data show CDR1 as MNHEY and CDR2 as SMNVEV (reference sequence). The CDR3 spans 14 residues. Trimming took off 1 base at V and 0 bases at J, with 7 bases between the two ends. The CDR3 here is CASSLFRSSYEQYF. CDR3 DNA: TGTGCCAGCAGTTTATTTAGGAGCTCCTACGAGCAGTACTTC.

This clonotype occurred a few times. A junction boundary mismatches the germline segment, possibly from a read error. V and J are TRBV9 and TRBJ2-7; 7 nucleotides match TRBD2. The CDR3 length is 16 residues. CDR1 SGDLS and CDR2 YYNGEE come from the germline V gene. CDR3 DNA: TGTGTCAGCAGCGTAGGAATAGCGGGTAACACCTACGAGCAGTACTTC. Translated: CVSSVGIAGNTYEQYF.

This clonotype was observed a few times. The chain recombines TRBV28 with TRBJ1-2, with 7 bases identical to TRBD1. Trimming at V came to 2 bases and at J to 4 bases, leaving 7 bases not matched to a gene. Germline-derived CDR1 and CDR2 are MDHEN and SYDVKM. The CDR3 extends over 15 amino acids. The CDR3 here is CASSLAKTGTYGYTF. Here the CDR3 DNA reads TGTGCCAGCAGTTTAGCGAAGACAGGGACCTATGGCTACACCTTC.

The rearrangement links TRBV20-1 to TRBJ2-4, with TRBD2 matching 7 bases. The CDR3 is 17 residues long. The V gene's germline CDR1 is DFQATT and CDR2 SNEGSKA (reference sequence). V was clipped by 0 bases and J by 0 bases; unmatched bases: 8. The CDR3 DNA sequence: TGCAGTGCTAGAGATCTGACGGGGGGAGTAGCCAAAAACATTCAGTACTTC. This encodes CSARDLTGGVAKNIQYF.

Here the CDR3 DNA reads TGTGCCAGCAGTTACCAGGGGACCGGACCCTACGAGCAGTACTTC. Protein sequence: CASSYQGTGPYEQYF. This chain uses TRBV6-5 with TRBJ2-7, with D perhaps TRBD1 (6 bases). V was shortened by 2 bases and J by 2 bases, with 13 bases between the two germline ends. The CDR3 has 15 amino acids. CDR1 is MNHEY, CDR2 SVGAGI, per germline.

This chain connects TRBV27 to TRBJ1-1, with 12 bases lining up with TRBD1. V lost 3 bases and J lost 11; bases outside the gene matches: 4. Looked up from germline, CDR1 is MNHEY and CDR2 is SMNVEV (reference sequence). This CDR3 contains 13 residues. CDR3 in DNA: TGTGCCAGCAGTTTTGGGGGACAGGGGGCGGCTTTCTTT. It codes for CASSFGGQGAAFF.

The CDR3 is CASSQEGHSNYEQYF. CDR3 sequence (DNA): TGTGCCAGCAGCCAAGAAGGCCACAGCAACTACGAGCAGTACTTC. The rearrangement uses TRBV4-2 and TRBJ2-7; D is ambiguous. The V end was cut by 0 bases, the J end by 3 bases, with 12 bases between. The germline V gene encodes CDR1 LGHNA and CDR2 YNFKEQ. The length of the CDR3 is 15 residues.

Ten or more counts support this clonotype. V and J are TRBV23-1 and TRBJ2-7; D is undetermined. TRBV23-1 is an ORF; its function is uncertain. CDR3 length equals 15 residues. The V and J ends lost 0 bases and 6 bases respectively, with 15 bases between them. This CDR3 is CASSQSVQENTEQYF. The CDR3 bases are TGCGCCAGCAGTCAATCGGTGCAGGAGAATACCGAGCAGTACTTC.

This clonotype was recorded a few times. V and J are TRBV12-3 or TRBV12-4 and TRBJ2-7, with 9 positions matching TRBD1. The CDR3 is 14 amino acids. J lost 1 base, V lost 8 bases, and 6 bases had no gene match. In nucleotides, the CDR3 is TGTGCCAGCCGTAGGACAGGGGCGTCCTACGAGCAGTACTTC. Translated, it gives CASRRTGASYEQYF.

This clonotype appeared a few times. The V call is TRBV11-2, the J call TRBJ2-1; TRBD2 agrees at 13 bases. J gave up 9 bases and V 1 base, and 3 bases lay outside the gene matches. There are 15 residues in the CDR3. Germline loops: CDR1 SGHAT, CDR2 FQNNGV. Here the CDR3 DNA reads TGTGCCAGCAGCTTAGGTTGGACTAGCGGGAGTGAGCAGTTCTTC. Its protein is CASSLGWTSGSEQFF.

The rearrangement joins TRBV28 to TRBJ1-2, with no clear D. V lost 7 bases to trimming and J lost 4 bases, with 13 bases between them. Germline loops: CDR1 MDHEN, CDR2 SYDVKM. This CDR3 comprises 13 residues. The CDR3 loop reads CASTSRFGYGYTF. The CDR3 region has the DNA TGTGCCAGCACGAGTCGTTTCGGCTATGGCTACACCTTC.

This clonotype appeared a few times. The J gene is TRBJ1-4, the V gene TRBV6-1; D is perhaps TRBD1 (5 bases). Germline CDR1 and CDR2: MNHNS and SASEGT. This CDR3 comprises 15 residues. Deletions cut 2 bases from V and 7 bases from J, with 14 bases between. CDR3 protein: CASSEPFREGEKLFF. CDR3 in DNA: TGTGCCAGCAGTGAACCGTTCAGGGAAGGTGAAAAACTGTTTTTT.

This clonotype has only a few counts. The CDR3 loop is CASSQTGENIQYF. The CDR3 nucleotides are TGTGCCAGCAGCCAGACAGGGGAAAACATTCAGTACTTC. V is TRBV3-1 and J is TRBJ2-4, with TRBD1 matching over 8 bases. Germline CDR1 is LGHDT and CDR2 is YNNKEL (reference sequence). The CDR3 contains 13 residues. Unmatched junction bases numbered 0, after V lost 3 bases and J lost 5 bases.

This clonotype was seen repeatedly, ten times or more. This chain joins TRBV4-2 and TRBJ2-7; 7 bases fit TRBD2. This CDR3 has 15 residues. Germline V gene data show CDR1 as LGHNA and CDR2 as YNFKEQ. The J segment lost 2 bases and the V segment lost 4 bases, leaving 8 bases of the junction unmatched. The CDR3 region is CASSPGSGKTYEQYF. In nucleotides, the CDR3 is TGTGCCAGCAGCCCCGGGAGCGGGAAAACCTACGAGCAGTACTTC.

This clonotype was seen a handful of times. The chain has TRBV9 and TRBJ2-3; D gene uncertain. V was clipped by 1 base and J by 1 base, with 7 bases between them. CDR3 length: 14 amino acids. Germline V gene sequence: CDR1 SGDLS, CDR2 YYNGEE. The CDR3 loop reads CASSVLGGTDTQYF. The CDR3 nucleotides are TGTGCCAGCAGCGTACTAGGTGGCACAGATACGCAGTATTTT.